The 21 T cell receptor beta chains given below trace back to one sample, sequenced in a study of shared clonotypes between healthy human individuals. The table came from immunoSEQ multiplex PCR; TCRdb's copy has only in-frame clones and leaves some out. The sample consists of hundreds of thousands of clones, around 75% of them appearing once. Sequenced sample: PBMCs. The receptors shown here come from a woman aged 40 to 50 in good health. Some clones in this sample may be carry-over from other donors' samples.

This chain uses TRBV14 with TRBJ2-7, with D possibly being TRBD1 (6 bases). The germline CDR1 and CDR2 sequences are SGHDN and FVKESK. This CDR3 has 15 residues. Trimming removed 4 bases at V and 5 bases at J, with 18 bases between. The CDR3 DNA follows: TGTGCCAGCAGCCGGGGGCGGACTTCGGCCGACGAGCAGTACTTC. It specifies CASSRGRTSADEQYF.

The chain is built from TRBV9 and TRBJ2-2, with D hard to call. The germline V gene encodes CDR1 SGDLS and CDR2 YYNGEE. Trimming removed 4 bases at V and 3 bases at J, with 10 bases between. The CDR3 is 14 residues long. CDR3 bases: TGTGCCAGCAGCTATTTAGCAGACACCGGGGAGCTGTTTTTT. Its protein product is CASSYLADTGELFF.

The chain has TRBV7-3 and TRBJ2-1; tentative D call: TRBD1 (6 bases). In germline, CDR1 is SGHTA, CDR2 FQGTGA. This CDR3 has 17 residues. V shed 1 base and J shed 0 bases, with 13 bases lying between them. CDR3 amino acids: CASSLIRTASSYNEQFF. The DNA of the CDR3 is TGTGCCAGCAGCTTAATAAGGACAGCTAGCTCCTACAATGAGCAGTTCTTC.

This clone was counted once. The chain links TRBV18 to TRBJ2-2, with D unclear. CDR3 length equals 15 residues. With 5 bases removed from V and 3 bases from J, the gap between germline ends came to 13 bases. CDR1 is KGHSH, CDR2 LQKENI, per germline. CDR3 sequence reads: CASSIGAGDTGELFF. CDR3 nucleotide sequence: TGTGCCAGCTCAATAGGTGCAGGAGACACCGGGGAGCTGTTTTTT.

The J gene is TRBJ2-7, the V gene TRBV7-8; D ambiguous. Trimming cost V 2 bases and J 0 bases, with 8 bases left between them. CDR1 SGHVS and CDR2 FQNEAQ come from the germline V gene. The CDR3 length is 14 residues. The CDR3 loop is CASSLRSFSYEQYF. For the CDR3, the DNA is TGTGCCAGCAGCTTACGCTCCTTCTCCTACGAGCAGTACTTC.

The chain links TRBV7-9 to TRBJ1-1, with D possibly TRBD1 on 6 matching bases. Germline values: CDR1 SEHNR, CDR2 FQNEAQ (reference sequence). The CDR3 spans 17 residues. V lost 2 bases and J 1 base, leaving 17 bases between the germline ends. The DNA for the CDR3 is TGTGCCAGCAGCTTACTCTTTGCGGCAGGGGAGAACACTGAAGCTTTCTTT. Its protein product is CASSLLFAAGENTEAFF.

The V gene is TRBV5-1, the J gene TRBJ2-7; TRBD2 agrees at 8 bases. The germline V gene encodes CDR1 SGHRS and CDR2 YFSETQ. The CDR3 runs 15 residues. Trimming at V came to 3 bases and at J to 1 base, leaving 6 bases not matched to a gene. The CDR3, as DNA: TGCGCCAGCAGCTCTACTAGCGGATCTTCCTACGAGCAGTACTTC. This sequence encodes CASSSTSGSSYEQYF.

This chain connects TRBV19 to TRBJ2-1; D gene uncertain. Germline-derived CDR1 and CDR2 are LNHDA and SQIVND (reference sequence). V was clipped by 2 bases and J by 2 bases, with 4 bases between them. The CDR3 has 13 amino acids. The CDR3 reads CASSIPPYNEQFF. Here the CDR3 DNA reads TGTGCCAGTAGTATACCCCCCTACAATGAGCAGTTCTTC.

The J gene is TRBJ2-3, the V gene TRBV7-7; 7 bases match TRBD2. V dropped 3 bases and J dropped 4; count of bases not matched to a gene: 4. Germline-derived CDR1 and CDR2 are SSHAT and FNYEAQ (reference sequence). This CDR3 is 14 amino acids long. The CDR3 DNA reads as TGTGCCAGCAGCTTGGGGACTACCTCAGATACGCAGTATTTT. Residues: CASSLGTTSDTQYF.

This rearrangement joins TRBV5-6 to TRBJ2-3; the match to TRBD2 covers 12 bases. J was trimmed by 6 bases and V by 2 bases; bases with no gene match: 7. The CDR3 sequence is 16 residues long. Germline lookup yields CDR1 SGHDT and CDR2 YYEEEE. DNA of the CDR3: TGTGCCAGCAGCTTTTTGACTAGCGGGAGTACGGATACGCAGTATTTT. It is translated as CASSFLTSGSTDTQYF.

This chain links TRBV4-2 with TRBJ2-5; D is perhaps TRBD1 or TRBD2 (5 bases each). Germline CDR1 is LGHNA and CDR2 is YNFKEQ. V was cut by 4 bases and J by 2 bases, with 17 bases left in between. The CDR3 has 16 amino acids. CDR3 sequence: CASSPLGTTLQETQYF. In DNA, the CDR3 is TGTGCCAGCAGCCCCCTGGGGACGACTCTACAAGAGACCCAGTACTTC.

This rearrangement joins TRBV19 to TRBJ2-7; D remains ambiguous. Deletions cut 4 bases from V and 2 bases from J, with 9 bases between. Per germline, CDR1 LNHDA and CDR2 SQIVND (reference sequence). The CDR3 is made up of 13 amino acids. CDR3 amino acids: CASSTVYPYEQYF. In nucleotides, the CDR3 is TGTGCCAGTAGTACGGTCTACCCCTACGAGCAGTACTTC.

V usage is TRBV11-3 and J usage is TRBJ2-3, with 7 bases lining up with TRBD2. From germline, CDR1 is SGHNT and CDR2 YENEEA. J gave up 4 bases and V 5 bases, and 15 bases lay outside the gene matches. The CDR3 spans 17 residues. The DNA for the CDR3 is TGTGCCAGCAGCCACGGGGTAGGAGGCGGGAGTTCAGATACGCAGTATTTT. Its translation: CASSHGVGGGSSDTQYF.

This clone was observed a few times. The J gene is TRBJ2-7, the V gene TRBV27; D is uncertain. The CDR3 loop spans 16 amino acids. The germline V gene encodes CDR1 MNHEY and CDR2 SMNVEV (reference sequence). V lost 2 bases to trimming and J lost 2 bases, with 16 bases between them. CDR3 nucleotides: TGTGCCAGCAGTTTAAGGGCCAAGGCAGCGCCCTACGAGCAGTACTTC. Amino acid sequence: CASSLRAKAAPYEQYF.

V usage is TRBV4-3 and J usage is TRBJ2-1, with TRBD2 matching 10 bases. The CDR3 is 16 amino acids. V lost 3 bases, J lost 4 bases, and 6 bases stayed unmatched. Germline V gene lookup returns CDR1 LGHNA and CDR2 YSLEER. CDR3 loop: CASSQTTSGDYNEQFF. The CDR3 DNA is TGCGCCAGCAGCCAGACCACTAGCGGGGATTACAATGAGCAGTTCTTC.

The sample holds a few counts of this clone. J is TRBJ1-5 and V is TRBV29-1, with D unclear. CDR1 is SQVTM and CDR2 is ANQGSEA in the germline V gene. Trimming took 7 bases from V and 3 from J, leaving 10 bases between them. This CDR3 spans 12 amino acids. The CDR3 bases are TGCAGCGGTGGGAACATCAATCAGCCCCAGCATTTT. This gives the protein CSGGNINQPQHF.

The chain joins TRBV7-2 to TRBJ1-2; D unclear. In germline, CDR1 is SGHTA, CDR2 FQGNSA. The V and J ends lost 3 bases and 4 bases respectively, with 15 bases between them. The CDR3 is made up of 15 amino acids. In DNA, the CDR3 is TGTGCCAGCAGCTTGGATCGGCAGCAAGTCTATGGCTACACCTTC. Its protein is CASSLDRQQVYGYTF.

The genes are TRBV7-3 and TRBJ2-7; 10 bases fit TRBD1. The V gene's germline CDR1 is SGHTA and CDR2 FQGTGA. The V segment lost 4 bases and the J segment 5 bases; nucleotides outside the gene matches: 2. The CDR3 sequence is 13 residues long. The DNA of the CDR3 is TGTGCCAGCAGCTCGGGGACAGGGGACGAGCAGTACTTC. Protein product: CASSSGTGDEQYF.

J is TRBJ2-7 and V is TRBV28; 7 bases fit TRBD1. This CDR3 is built from 14 residues. The germline V gene encodes CDR1 MDHEN and CDR2 SYDVKM. Unmatched junction bases numbered 8, after V lost 5 bases and J lost 4 bases. The CDR3 region is CASSTRTGAYEQYF. The CDR3 nucleotides are TGTGCCAGCAGTACGCGGACAGGTGCTTACGAGCAGTACTTC.

The sample holds one count of this clone. The V call is TRBV7-8, the J call TRBJ2-7; the D is unclear. The CDR3 has 14 residues. Germline values: CDR1 SGHVS, CDR2 FQNEAQ. Trimming removed 1 base at V and 2 bases at J, with 9 bases between. In DNA form, the CDR3 reads TGTGCCAGCAGCTTAGTAGGGTGGGCCTACGAGCAGTACTTC. This gives the protein CASSLVGWAYEQYF.

The chain links TRBV5-8 to TRBJ2-3, with D possibly being TRBD2 (5 bases). The V end was cut by 2 bases, the J end by 6 bases, with 10 bases between. The CDR3 sequence is 13 residues long. CDR1 is SGHTS and CDR2 is YDEGEE in the germline V gene. CDR3 amino acids: CASSLRSGDTQYF. CDR3 in DNA: TGTGCCAGCAGCTTACGAAGCGGTGATACGCAGTATTTT.